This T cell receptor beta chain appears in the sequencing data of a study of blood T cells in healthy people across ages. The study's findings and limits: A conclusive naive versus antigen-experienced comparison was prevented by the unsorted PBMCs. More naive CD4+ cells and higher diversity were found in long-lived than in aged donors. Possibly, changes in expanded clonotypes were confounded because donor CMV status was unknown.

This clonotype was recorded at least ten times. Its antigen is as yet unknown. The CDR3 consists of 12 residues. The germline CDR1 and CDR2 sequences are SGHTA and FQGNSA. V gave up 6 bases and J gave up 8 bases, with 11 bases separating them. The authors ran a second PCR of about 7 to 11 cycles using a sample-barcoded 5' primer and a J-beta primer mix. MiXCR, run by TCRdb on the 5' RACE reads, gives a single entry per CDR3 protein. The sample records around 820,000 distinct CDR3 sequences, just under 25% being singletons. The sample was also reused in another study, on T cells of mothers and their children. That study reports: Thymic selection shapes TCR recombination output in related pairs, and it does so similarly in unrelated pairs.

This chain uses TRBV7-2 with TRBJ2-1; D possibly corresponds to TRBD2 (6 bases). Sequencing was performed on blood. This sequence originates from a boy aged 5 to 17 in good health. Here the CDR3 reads CASSLSGDEQFF. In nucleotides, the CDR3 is TGTGCCAGCAGTCTTAGCGGTGATGAGCAGTTCTTC.